This TCR beta chain derives from a study of T-cell memory formation after mild COVID-19. Trimming pared 3 bases from V and 7 bases from J, leaving 16 bases between. This CDR3 contains 15 residues. From germline, CDR1 is SGHTA and CDR2 FQGNSA. Each CDR3 protein gets one entry after TCRdb re-called the 5' RACE reads with MiXCR. The sample shows around 260,000 distinct CDR3 sequences, about 17% of them seen only once. This clonotype was counted at least ten times. The sample was PBMCs or a T cell subset sorted from them (not recorded which). The chain links TRBV7-2 to TRBJ1-5; possible D gene TRBD1, 6 bases. This TCR was sampled from a man aged 18-30 years who had mild COVID-19 (a few samples of this study predate the infection). Cell type and time point are not known. DNA of the CDR3: TGTGCCAGCAGCTTTTCTCAGGGGCTCGGGCAGCCCCAGCATTTT. Its translation is CASSFSQGLGQPQHF.